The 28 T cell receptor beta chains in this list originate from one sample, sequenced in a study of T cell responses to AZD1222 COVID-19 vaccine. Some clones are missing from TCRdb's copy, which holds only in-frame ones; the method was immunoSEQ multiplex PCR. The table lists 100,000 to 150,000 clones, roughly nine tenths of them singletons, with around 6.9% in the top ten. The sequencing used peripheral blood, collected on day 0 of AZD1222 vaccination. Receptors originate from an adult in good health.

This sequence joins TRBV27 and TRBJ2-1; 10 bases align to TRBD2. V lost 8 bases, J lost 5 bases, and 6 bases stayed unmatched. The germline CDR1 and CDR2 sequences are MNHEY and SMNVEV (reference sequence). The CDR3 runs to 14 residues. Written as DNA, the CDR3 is TGTGCCAGCCGTCTAGCGGGAGCCCACAATGAGCAGTTCTTC. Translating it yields CASRLAGAHNEQFF.

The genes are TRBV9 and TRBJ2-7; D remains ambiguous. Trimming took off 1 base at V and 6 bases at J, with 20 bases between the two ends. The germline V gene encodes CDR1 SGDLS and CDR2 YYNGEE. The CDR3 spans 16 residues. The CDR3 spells CASSVFDRAKISEQYF. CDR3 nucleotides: TGTGCCAGCAGCGTATTTGACCGAGCAAAAATCTCCGAGCAGTACTTC. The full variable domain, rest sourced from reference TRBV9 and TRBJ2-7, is DSGVTQTPKHLITATGQRVTLRCSPRSGDLSVYWYQQSLDQGLQFLIQYYNGEERAKGNILERFSAQQFPDLHSELNLSSLELGDSALYFCASSVFDRAKISEQYFGPGTRLTVT.

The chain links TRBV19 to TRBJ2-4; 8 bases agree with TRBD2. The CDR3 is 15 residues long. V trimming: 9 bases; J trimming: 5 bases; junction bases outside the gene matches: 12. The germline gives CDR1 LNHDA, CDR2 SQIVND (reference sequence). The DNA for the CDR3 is TGTGCCAGCGGACCCGGGGGGGTCGCGCAAAACATTCAGTACTTC. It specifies CASGPGGVAQNIQYF.

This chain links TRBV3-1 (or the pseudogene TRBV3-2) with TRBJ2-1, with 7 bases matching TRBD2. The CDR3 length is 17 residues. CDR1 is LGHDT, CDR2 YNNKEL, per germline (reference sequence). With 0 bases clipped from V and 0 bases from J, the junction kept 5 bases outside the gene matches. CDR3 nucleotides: TGTGCCAGCAGCCAAGATCGAGGGACTAACTCCTACAATGAGCAGTTCTTC. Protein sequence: CASSQDRGTNSYNEQFF.

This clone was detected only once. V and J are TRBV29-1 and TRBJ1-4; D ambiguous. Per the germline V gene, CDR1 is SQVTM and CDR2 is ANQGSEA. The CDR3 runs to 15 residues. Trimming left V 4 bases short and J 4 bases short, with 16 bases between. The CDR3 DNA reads TGCAGCGTTGGGATCTGGGATCTACGTAATGAAAAACTGTTTTTT. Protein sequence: CSVGIWDLRNEKLFF.

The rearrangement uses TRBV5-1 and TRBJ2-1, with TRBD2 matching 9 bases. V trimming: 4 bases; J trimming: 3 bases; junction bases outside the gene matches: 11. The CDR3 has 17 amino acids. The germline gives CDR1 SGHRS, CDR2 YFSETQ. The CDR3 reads CASSPLRGLANYNEQFF. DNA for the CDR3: TGCGCCAGCAGCCCCCTTCGAGGACTAGCGAACTACAATGAGCAGTTCTTC.

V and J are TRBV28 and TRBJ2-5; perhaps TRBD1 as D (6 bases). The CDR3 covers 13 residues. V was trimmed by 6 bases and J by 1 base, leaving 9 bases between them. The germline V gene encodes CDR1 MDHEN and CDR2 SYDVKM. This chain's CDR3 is CASRDSFQETQYF. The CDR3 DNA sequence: TGTGCCAGCAGGGACAGCTTCCAAGAGACCCAGTACTTC.

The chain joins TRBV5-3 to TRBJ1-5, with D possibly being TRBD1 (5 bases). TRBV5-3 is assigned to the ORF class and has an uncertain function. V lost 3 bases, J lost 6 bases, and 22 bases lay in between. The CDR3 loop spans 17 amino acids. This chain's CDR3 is CARSSDRNPFFRQPQHF. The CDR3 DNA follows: TGTGCCAGAAGCTCCGACAGAAATCCCTTCTTTCGTCAGCCCCAGCATTTT.

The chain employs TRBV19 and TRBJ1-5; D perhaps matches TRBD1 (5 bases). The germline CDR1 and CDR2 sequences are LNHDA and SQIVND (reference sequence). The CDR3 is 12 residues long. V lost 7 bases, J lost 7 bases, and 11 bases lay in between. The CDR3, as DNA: TGTGCCAGTACAAAGGGACGCCAGCCCCAGCATTTT. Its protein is CASTKGRQPQHF.

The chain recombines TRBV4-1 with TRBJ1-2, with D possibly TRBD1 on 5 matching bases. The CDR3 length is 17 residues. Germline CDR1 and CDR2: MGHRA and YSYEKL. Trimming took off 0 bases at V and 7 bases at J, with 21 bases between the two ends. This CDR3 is CASSQDTVASAGGGYTF. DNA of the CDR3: TGCGCCAGCAGCCAAGATACGGTGGCCTCCGCCGGGGGTGGCTACACCTTC.

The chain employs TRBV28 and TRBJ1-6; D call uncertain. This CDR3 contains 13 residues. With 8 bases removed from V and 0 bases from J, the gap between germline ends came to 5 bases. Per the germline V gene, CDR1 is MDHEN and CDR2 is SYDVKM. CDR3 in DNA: TGTGCCAGCCACCTCTCCTATAATTCACCCCTCCACTTT. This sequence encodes CASHLSYNSPLHF.

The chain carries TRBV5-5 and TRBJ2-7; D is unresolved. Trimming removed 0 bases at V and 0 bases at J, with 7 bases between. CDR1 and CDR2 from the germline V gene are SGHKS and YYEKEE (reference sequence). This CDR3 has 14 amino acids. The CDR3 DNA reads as TGTGCCAGCAGCTTGGCACAGCCCTCCTACGAGCAGTACTTC. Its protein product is CASSLAQPSYEQYF. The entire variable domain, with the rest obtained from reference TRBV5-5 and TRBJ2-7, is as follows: DAGVTQSPTHLIKTRGQQVTLRCSPISGHKSVSWYQQVLGQGPQFIFQYYEKEERGRGNFPDRFSARQFPNYSSELNVNALLLGDSALYLCASSLAQPSYEQYFGPGTRLTVT.

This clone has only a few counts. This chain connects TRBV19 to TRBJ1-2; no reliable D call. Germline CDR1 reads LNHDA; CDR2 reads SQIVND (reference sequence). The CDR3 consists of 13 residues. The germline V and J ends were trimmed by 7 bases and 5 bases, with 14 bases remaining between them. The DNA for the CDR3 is TGTGCCAGTACCCGCCGCGGCCGTTATGGCTACACCTTC. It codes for CASTRRGRYGYTF.

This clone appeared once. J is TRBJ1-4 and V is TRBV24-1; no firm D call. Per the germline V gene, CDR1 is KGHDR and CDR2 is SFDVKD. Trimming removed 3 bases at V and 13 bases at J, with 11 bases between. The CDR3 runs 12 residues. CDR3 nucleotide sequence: TGTGCCACCAGTGATCCAAGAGGCGGACTGTTTTTT. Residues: CATSDPRGGLFF.

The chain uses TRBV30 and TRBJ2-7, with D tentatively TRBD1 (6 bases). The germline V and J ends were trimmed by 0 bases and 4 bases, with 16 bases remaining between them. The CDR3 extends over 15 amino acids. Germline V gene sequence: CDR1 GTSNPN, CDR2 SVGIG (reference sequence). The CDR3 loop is CAWSVLRGSPYEQYF. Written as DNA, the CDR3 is TGTGCCTGGAGTGTCTTGAGGGGGTCCCCTTACGAGCAGTACTTC.

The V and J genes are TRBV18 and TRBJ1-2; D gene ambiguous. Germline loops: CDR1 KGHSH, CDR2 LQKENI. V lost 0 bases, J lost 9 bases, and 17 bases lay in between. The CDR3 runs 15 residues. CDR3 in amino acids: CASSPPRAGTLSYTF. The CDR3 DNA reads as TGTGCCAGCTCACCACCTCGGGCAGGAACGCTGAGCTACACCTTC. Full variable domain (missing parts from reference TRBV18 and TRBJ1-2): NAGVMQNPRHLVRRRGQEARLRCSPMKGHSHVYWYRQLPEEGLKFMVYLQKENIIDESGMPKERFSAEFPKEGPSILRIQQVVRGDSAAYFCASSPPRAGTLSYTFGSGTRLTVV.

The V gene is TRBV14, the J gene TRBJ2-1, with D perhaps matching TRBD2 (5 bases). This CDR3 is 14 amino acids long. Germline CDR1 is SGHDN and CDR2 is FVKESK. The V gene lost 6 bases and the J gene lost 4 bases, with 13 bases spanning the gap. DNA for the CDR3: TGTGCCAGCAGTTCCGCAAGCGGTTACAATGAGCAGTTCTTC. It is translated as CASSSASGYNEQFF.

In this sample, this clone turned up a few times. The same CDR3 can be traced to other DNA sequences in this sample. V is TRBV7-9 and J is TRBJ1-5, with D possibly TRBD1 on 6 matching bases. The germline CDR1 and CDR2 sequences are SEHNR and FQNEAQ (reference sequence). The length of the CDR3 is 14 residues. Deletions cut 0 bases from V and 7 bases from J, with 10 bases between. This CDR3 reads CASSLAGGDQPQHF. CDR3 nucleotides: TGTGCCAGCAGCTTAGCAGGGGGGGACCAGCCCCAGCATTTT.

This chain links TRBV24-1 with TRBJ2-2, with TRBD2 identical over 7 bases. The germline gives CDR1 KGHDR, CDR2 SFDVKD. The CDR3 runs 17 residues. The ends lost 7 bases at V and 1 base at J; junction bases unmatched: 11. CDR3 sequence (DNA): TGTGCCACCAGCGGCCGGAAACCTAGCGGGAACACCGGGGAGCTGTTTTTT. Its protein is CATSGRKPSGNTGELFF.

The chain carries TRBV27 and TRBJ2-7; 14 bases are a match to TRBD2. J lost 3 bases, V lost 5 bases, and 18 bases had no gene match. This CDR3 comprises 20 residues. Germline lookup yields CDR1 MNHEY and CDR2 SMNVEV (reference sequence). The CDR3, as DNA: TGTGCCAGCAGTCTTAGACCGGGACTAGCGGGAGCGATTTCAGACTACGAGCAGTACTTC. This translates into CASSLRPGLAGAISDYEQYF.

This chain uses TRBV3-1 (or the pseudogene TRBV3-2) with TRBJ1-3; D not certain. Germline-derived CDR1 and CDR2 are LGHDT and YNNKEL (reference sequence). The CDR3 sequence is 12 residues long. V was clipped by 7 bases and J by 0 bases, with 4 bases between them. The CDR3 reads CASTSSGNTIYF. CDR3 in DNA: TGTGCCAGCACCAGCTCTGGAAACACCATATATTTT.

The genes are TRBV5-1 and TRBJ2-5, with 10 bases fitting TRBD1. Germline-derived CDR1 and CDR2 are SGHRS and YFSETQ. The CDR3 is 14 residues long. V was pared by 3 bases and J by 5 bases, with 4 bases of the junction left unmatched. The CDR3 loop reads CASSYPGQGETQYF. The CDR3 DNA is TGCGCCAGCAGCTACCCGGGACAGGGGGAGACCCAGTACTTC.

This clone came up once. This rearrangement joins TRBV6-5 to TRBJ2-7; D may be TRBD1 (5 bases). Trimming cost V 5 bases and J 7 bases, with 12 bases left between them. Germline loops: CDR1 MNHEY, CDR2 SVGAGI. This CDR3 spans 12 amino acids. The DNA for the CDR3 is TGTGCCAGCAGTCGCAGGGTAGAGGAGCAGTACTTC. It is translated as CASSRRVEEQYF.

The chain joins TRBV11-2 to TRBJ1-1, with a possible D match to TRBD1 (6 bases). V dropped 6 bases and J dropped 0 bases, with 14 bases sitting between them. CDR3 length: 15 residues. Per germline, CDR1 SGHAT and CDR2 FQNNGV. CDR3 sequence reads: CASRHNRALNTEAFF. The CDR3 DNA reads TGTGCCAGCAGGCATAACAGGGCCCTGAACACTGAAGCTTTCTTT.

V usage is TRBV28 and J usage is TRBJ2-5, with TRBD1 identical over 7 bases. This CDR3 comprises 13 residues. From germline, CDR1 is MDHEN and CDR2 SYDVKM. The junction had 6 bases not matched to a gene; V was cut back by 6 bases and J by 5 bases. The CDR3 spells CASRNRGGETQYF. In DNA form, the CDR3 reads TGTGCCAGCAGGAACAGGGGTGGTGAGACCCAGTACTTC.

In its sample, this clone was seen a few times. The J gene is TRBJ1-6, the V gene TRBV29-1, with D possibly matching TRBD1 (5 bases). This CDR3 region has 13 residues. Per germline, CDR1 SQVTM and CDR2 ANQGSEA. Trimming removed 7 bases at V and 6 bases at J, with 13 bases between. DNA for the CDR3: TGCAGCGCGCGGGACGGATTTAATTCACCCCTCCACTTT. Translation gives CSARDGFNSPLHF.

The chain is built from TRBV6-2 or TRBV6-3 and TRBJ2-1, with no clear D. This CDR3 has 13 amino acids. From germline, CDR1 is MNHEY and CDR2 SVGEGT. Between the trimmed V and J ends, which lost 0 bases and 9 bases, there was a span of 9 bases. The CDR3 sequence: CASSYSSFGEQFF. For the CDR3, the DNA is TGTGCCAGCAGTTACTCGTCCTTCGGTGAGCAGTTCTTC.

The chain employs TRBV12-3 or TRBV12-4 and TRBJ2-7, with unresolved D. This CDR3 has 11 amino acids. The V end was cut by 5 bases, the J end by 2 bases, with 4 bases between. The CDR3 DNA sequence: TGTGCCAGCAGTAACACCTACGAGCAGTACTTC. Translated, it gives CASSNTYEQYF.